This section outlines one TCR beta chain sequence together with its context. Its antigen remains unidentified. This sample is part of a study of OX40 agonist ivuxolimab in advanced cancers. This table comes from immunoSEQ multiplex PCR, and its TCRdb copy is limited to in-frame clones, with some not included. The repertoire holds just over 80,000 clones, around nine tenths seen once, with over 0.25% in the top ten. Collection of blood occurred at baseline, at cycle 4 day 1, and at cycle 7 day 1. The study's findings and limits: At 0.1 to 3.0 mg/kg, CD4+ and CD8+ blood T cells expanded clonally by week 6.

V was clipped by 1 base and J by 5 bases, with 9 bases between them. The CDR3 covers 14 residues. Germline CDR1 SGHTA, CDR2 FQGNSA. This chain links TRBV7-2 with TRBJ1-5; D is perhaps TRBD1 (5 bases). The material was CD4+ or CD8+ T cells sorted from blood, obtained in a trial of the OX40 agonist ivuxolimab. This receptor was obtained from an adult with an advanced solid tumor such as melanoma, head and neck, liver or kidney cancer. DNA of the CDR3: TGTGCCAGCAGCTTAGTCGCCAGGGATCAGCCCCAGCATTTT. Protein: CASSLVARDQPQHF.